This is a list of T cell receptor beta chains from one sample in a study of OX40 agonist ivuxolimab in advanced cancers. Some clones are missing from TCRdb's copy, which holds only in-frame ones; the method was immunoSEQ multiplex PCR. The data hold roughly 56,000 clones, with 80% to 85% observed a single time. Sequencing used CD4+ or CD8+ T cells sorted from blood, obtained in a trial of the OX40 agonist ivuxolimab. Source of these receptors: an adult with an advanced solid tumor such as melanoma, head and neck, liver or kidney cancer. CDR3s include the opening cysteine and the closing phenylalanine or tryptophan. Each record gives: CDR3 protein, CDR3 DNA, clone size, D gene, V gene, J gene. A D gene is named only where the DNA matches it firmly. Part of the rows lack a size; the others show once, few, many or a class for expanded clones.

CASSPLGGSNQPQHF	TGTGCCAGCTCACCTTTGGGGGGAAGCAATCAGCCCCAGCATTTT	.	.	TRBV18	TRBJ1-5
CASTKGQGVREQYF	TGTGCCAGCACCAAGGGACAGGGGGTTCGCGAGCAGTACTTC	.	TRBD1	TRBV5-4	TRBJ2-7
CAWSLGDPNEQFF	TGTGCCTGGAGTTTGGGGGACCCAAATGAGCAGTTCTTC	.	.	TRBV30	TRBJ2-1
CASSPWRADTGELFF	TGTGCCAGTAGTCCCTGGAGGGCGGACACCGGGGAGCTGTTTTTT	.	.	TRBV19	TRBJ2-2
CASSVASQGSSYNEQFF	TGTGCCAGCAGCGTAGCTTCCCAGGGTAGCTCCTACAATGAGCAGTTCTTC	.	.	TRBV9	TRBJ2-1
CAIAGQTFGNTIYF	TGTGCCATCGCGGGACAGACTTTCGGAAACACCATATATTTT	few	TRBD1	TRBV10-3	TRBJ1-3
CASKRDRAGGYTF	TGTGCCTCGAAACGGGACAGGGCTGGTGGCTACACCTTC	.	TRBD1	TRBV30	TRBJ1-2
CASSEFAGGPGTGELFF	TGTGCCAGCAGTGAATTTGCGGGGGGGCCGGGAACCGGGGAGCTGTTTTTT	.	TRBD2	TRBV25-1	TRBJ2-2
CASLGAAQYF	TGTGCCAGCTTGGGGGCGGCCCAGTACTTC	.	.	TRBV6-1	TRBJ2-5
CASSYTTQSSGNTIYF	TGTGCCAGCAGTTACACCACACAGAGCTCTGGAAACACCATATATTTT	few	.	TRBV6-5	TRBJ1-3
CASSLIQGAGELFF	TGTGCCAGCAGTTTAATACAGGGAGCCGGGGAGCTGTTTTTT	.	.	TRBV28	TRBJ2-2
CASSQGWTQQYF	TGCGCCAGCAGCCAAGGCTGGACTCAGCAGTACTTC	.	.	TRBV4-3	TRBJ2-7
CAWSGGNYGYTF	TGTGCCTGGAGTGGCGGGAACTATGGCTACACCTTC	once	.	TRBV30	TRBJ1-2
CAIKRTTDLPGEAFF	TGTGCCATCAAGCGAACGACGGACCTCCCCGGGGAAGCTTTCTTT	.	.	TRBV6-5	TRBJ1-1
CASSYEWGYTGELFF	TGTGCCAGCAGTTACGAGTGGGGCTACACCGGGGAGCTGTTTTTT	few	.	TRBV6-5	TRBJ2-2
CAWRQTRGDPGPGELFF	TGTGCCTGGAGACAAACCCGGGGAGACCCAGGGCCCGGGGAGCTGTTTTTT	.	.	TRBV30	TRBJ2-2
CASSLLSGYTEAFF	TGTGCCAGCAGTTTATTGAGCGGATACACTGAAGCTTTCTTT	.	.	TRBV28	TRBJ1-1
CASSIGYSNQPQHF	TGTGCCAGCAGTATTGGATATAGCAATCAGCCCCAGCATTTT	few	.	TRBV6-1	TRBJ1-5
CASSSIAVTWGNEQFF	TGTGCCAGCAGCTCAATAGCGGTGACATGGGGCAATGAGCAGTTCTTC	.	.	TRBV7-9	TRBJ2-1